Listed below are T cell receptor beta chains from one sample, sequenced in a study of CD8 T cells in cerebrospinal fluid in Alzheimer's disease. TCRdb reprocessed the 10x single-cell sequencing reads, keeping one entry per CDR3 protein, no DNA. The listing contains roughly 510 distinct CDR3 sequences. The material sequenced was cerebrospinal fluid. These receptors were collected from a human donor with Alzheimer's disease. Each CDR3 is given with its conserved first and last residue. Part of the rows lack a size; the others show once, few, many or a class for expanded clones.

cdr3_aa: CASSQDARPNSPLHF
v_call: TRBV4-1
clone_size: hyperexpanded
j_call: TRBJ1-6

cdr3_aa: CASSPSGGGHEQFF
v_call: TRBV12-3/TRBV12-4
clone_size: large
j_call: TRBJ2-1

cdr3_aa: CASKGTAGANTGELFF
v_call: TRBV27
clone_size: large
j_call: TRBJ2-2

cdr3_aa: CSASMDAAGGETSSYEQYF
v_call: TRBV20-1
clone_size: large
j_call: TRBJ2-7

cdr3_aa: CSARDTPRGTTFNEQFF
v_call: TRBV20-1
clone_size: medium-sized
j_call: TRBJ2-1

cdr3_aa: CASSQALAGGYNEQFF
v_call: TRBV3-1
clone_size: large
j_call: TRBJ2-1

cdr3_aa: CASMTTGLMDEQYF
v_call: TRBV27
clone_size: large
j_call: TRBJ2-7

cdr3_aa: CSVGFQGSETQYF
v_call: TRBV29-1
clone_size: large
j_call: TRBJ2-5

cdr3_aa: CAWALGTQGNTEAFF
v_call: TRBV30
clone_size: large
j_call: TRBJ1-1

cdr3_aa: CASSLVTGGGAGNSPLHF
v_call: TRBV7-8
clone_size: large
j_call: TRBJ1-6

cdr3_aa: CASNDGLKQFF
v_call: TRBV19
clone_size: medium-sized
j_call: TRBJ2-1

cdr3_aa: CASSLEFLRGLATPGTQYF
v_call: TRBV7-6
clone_size: large
j_call: TRBJ2-5

cdr3_aa: CASSPGGNTEAFF
v_call: TRBV4-2
clone_size: medium-sized
j_call: TRBJ1-1

cdr3_aa: CASSQARGSGANVLTF
v_call: TRBV3-1
clone_size: medium-sized
j_call: TRBJ2-6

cdr3_aa: CASSFTGASSYEQYF
v_call: TRBV6-2/TRBV6-3
clone_size: large
j_call: TRBJ2-7

cdr3_aa: CASSLDRGISPLHF
v_call: TRBV11-2
clone_size: large
j_call: TRBJ1-6

cdr3_aa: CASSPPGYPNEQFF
v_call: TRBV18
clone_size: -
j_call: TRBJ2-1

cdr3_aa: CASSYIQETQYF
v_call: TRBV6-6
clone_size: large
j_call: TRBJ2-5

cdr3_aa: CSARDGPGQPQHF
v_call: TRBV20-1
clone_size: large
j_call: TRBJ1-5

cdr3_aa: CASSLEGQLNEKLFF
v_call: TRBV5-5
clone_size: medium-sized
j_call: TRBJ1-4

cdr3_aa: CASTGGQNYEQYF
v_call: TRBV2
clone_size: -
j_call: TRBJ2-7

cdr3_aa: CASSLDSQLNTGELFF
v_call: TRBV5-1
clone_size: -
j_call: TRBJ2-2

cdr3_aa: CASSVQDPTTDTQYF
v_call: TRBV9
clone_size: medium-sized
j_call: TRBJ2-3

cdr3_aa: CASSQGDAQETQYF
v_call: TRBV3-1
clone_size: large
j_call: TRBJ2-5

cdr3_aa: CASSLRADWINEQFF
v_call: TRBV28
clone_size: medium-sized
j_call: TRBJ2-1

cdr3_aa: CASSTGHSTNYGYTF
v_call: TRBV5-1
clone_size: medium-sized
j_call: TRBJ1-2

cdr3_aa: CASSSRGQGVNEQFF
v_call: TRBV12-3/TRBV12-4
clone_size: large
j_call: TRBJ2-1

cdr3_aa: CASSLAPASEQFF
v_call: TRBV12-3/TRBV12-4
clone_size: medium-sized
j_call: TRBJ2-1

cdr3_aa: CASSPPLRVSPYNEQFF
v_call: TRBV7-8
clone_size: large
j_call: TRBJ2-1

cdr3_aa: CASSPYGTSGGEQFF
v_call: TRBV7-3
clone_size: large
j_call: TRBJ2-1

cdr3_aa: CASSQGLAGAQSQETQYF
v_call: TRBV3-1
clone_size: medium-sized
j_call: TRBJ2-5